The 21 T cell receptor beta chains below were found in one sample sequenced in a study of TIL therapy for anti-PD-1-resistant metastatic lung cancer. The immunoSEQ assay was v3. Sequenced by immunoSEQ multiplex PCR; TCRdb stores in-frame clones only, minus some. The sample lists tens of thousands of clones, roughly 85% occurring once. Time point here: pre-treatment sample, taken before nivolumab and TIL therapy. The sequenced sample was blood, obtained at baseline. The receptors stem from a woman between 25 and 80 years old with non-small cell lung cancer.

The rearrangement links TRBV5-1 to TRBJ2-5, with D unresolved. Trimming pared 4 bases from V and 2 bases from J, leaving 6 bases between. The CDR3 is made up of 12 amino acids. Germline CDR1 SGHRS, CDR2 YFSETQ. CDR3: CASSTAQETQYF. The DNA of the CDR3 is TGCGCCAGCAGCACAGCTCAAGAGACCCAGTACTTC.

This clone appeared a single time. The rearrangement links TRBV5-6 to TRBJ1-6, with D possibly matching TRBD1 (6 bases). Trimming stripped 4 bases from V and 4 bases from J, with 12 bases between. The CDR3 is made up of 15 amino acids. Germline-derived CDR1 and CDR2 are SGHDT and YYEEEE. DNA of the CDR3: TGTGCCAGCAGCACACTACAGGGTTATAATTCACCCCTCCACTTT. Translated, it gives CASSTLQGYNSPLHF.

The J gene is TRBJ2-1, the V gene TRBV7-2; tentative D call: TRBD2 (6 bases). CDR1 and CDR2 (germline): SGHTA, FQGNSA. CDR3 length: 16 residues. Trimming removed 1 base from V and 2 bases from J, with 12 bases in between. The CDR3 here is CASSLVASATYNEQFF. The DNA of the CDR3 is TGTGCCAGCAGCTTAGTGGCTAGCGCGACCTACAATGAGCAGTTCTTC.

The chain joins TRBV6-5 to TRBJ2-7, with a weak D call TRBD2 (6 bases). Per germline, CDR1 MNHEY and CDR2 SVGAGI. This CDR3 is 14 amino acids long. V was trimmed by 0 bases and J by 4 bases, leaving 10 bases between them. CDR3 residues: CASSYSSGRYEQYF. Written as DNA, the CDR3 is TGTGCCAGCAGTTACTCTAGCGGACGTTACGAGCAGTACTTC.

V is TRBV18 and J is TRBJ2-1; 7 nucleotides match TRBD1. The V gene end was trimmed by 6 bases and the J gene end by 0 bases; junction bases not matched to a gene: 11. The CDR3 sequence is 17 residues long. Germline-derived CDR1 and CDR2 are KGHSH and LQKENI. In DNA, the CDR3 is TGTGCCAGCTCTCCCATAGGGACAGCAAGCTCCTACAATGAGCAGTTCTTC. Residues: CASSPIGTASSYNEQFF.

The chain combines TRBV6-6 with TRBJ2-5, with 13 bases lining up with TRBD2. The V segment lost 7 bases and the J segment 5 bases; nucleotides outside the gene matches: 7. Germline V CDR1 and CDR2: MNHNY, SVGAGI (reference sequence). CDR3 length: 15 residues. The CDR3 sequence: CASNLLAGGSETQYF. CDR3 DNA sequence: TGTGCCAGCAACCTACTAGCGGGAGGGTCGGAGACCCAGTACTTC.

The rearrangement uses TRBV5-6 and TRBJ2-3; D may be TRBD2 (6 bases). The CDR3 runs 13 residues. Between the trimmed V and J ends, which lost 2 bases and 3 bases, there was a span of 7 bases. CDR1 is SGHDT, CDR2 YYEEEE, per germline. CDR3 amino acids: CASSFRGTDTQYF. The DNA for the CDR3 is TGTGCCAGCAGCTTCCGGGGGACAGATACGCAGTATTTT.

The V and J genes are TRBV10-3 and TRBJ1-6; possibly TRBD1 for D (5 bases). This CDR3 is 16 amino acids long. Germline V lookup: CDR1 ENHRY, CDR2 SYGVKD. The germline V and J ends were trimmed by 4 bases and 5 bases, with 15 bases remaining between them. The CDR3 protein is CAISAVASGNNSPLHF. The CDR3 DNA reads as TGTGCCATCAGTGCAGTAGCGTCAGGGAATAATTCACCCCTCCACTTT.

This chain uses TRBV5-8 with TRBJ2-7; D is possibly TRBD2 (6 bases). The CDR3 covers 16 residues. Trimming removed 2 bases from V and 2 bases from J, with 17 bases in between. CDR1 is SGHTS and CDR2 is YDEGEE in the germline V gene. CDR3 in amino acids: CASSFPRWGVTYEQYF. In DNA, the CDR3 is TGTGCCAGCAGCTTCCCCAGGTGGGGGGTAACCTACGAGCAGTACTTC.

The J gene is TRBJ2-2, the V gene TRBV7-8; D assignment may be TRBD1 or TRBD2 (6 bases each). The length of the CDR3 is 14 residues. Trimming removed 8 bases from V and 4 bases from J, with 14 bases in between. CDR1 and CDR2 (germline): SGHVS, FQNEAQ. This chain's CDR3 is CASQGGRVTGELFF. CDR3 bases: TGTGCCAGCCAAGGGGGGCGAGTCACCGGGGAGCTGTTTTTT.

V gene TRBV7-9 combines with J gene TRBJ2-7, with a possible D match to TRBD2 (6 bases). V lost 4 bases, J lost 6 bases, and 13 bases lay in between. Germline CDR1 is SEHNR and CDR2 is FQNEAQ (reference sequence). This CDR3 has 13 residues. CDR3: CASSYTGLSEQYF. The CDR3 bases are TGTGCCAGCAGCTATACGGGACTTTCCGAGCAGTACTTC. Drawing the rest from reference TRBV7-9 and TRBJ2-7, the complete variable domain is DTGVSQNPRHKITKRGQNVTFRCDPISEHNRLYWYRQTLGQGPEFLTYFQNEAQLEKSRLLSDRFSAERPKGSFSTLEIQRTEQGDSAMYLCASSYTGLSEQYFGPGTRLTVT.

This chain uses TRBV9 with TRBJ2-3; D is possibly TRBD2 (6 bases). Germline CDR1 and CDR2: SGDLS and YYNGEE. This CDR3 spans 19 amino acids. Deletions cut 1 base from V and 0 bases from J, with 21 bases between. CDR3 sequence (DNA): TGTGCCAGCAGCGTAAAGACCGGGACTCCTTTCGGTAGCACAGATACGCAGTATTTT. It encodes CASSVKTGTPFGSTDTQYF.

The CDR3, as DNA: TGTGCCTGGAGGAAACAAAGGGGGGCCGGAGAGCAGTACTTC. It translates to CAWRKQRGAGEQYF. The chain is built from TRBV30 and TRBJ2-7, with D possibly being TRBD1 or TRBD2 (6 bases each). V was pared by 3 bases and J by 7 bases, with 19 bases between. In germline, CDR1 is GTSNPN, CDR2 SVGIG (reference sequence). This CDR3 comprises 14 residues.

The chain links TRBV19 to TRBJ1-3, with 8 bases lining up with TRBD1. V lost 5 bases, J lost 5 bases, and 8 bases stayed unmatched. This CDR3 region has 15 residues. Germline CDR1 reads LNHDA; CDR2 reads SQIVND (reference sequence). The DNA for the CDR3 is TGTGCCAGTAGTCCCGGACAGGGAACGCGAAACACCATATATTTT. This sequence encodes CASSPGQGTRNTIYF.

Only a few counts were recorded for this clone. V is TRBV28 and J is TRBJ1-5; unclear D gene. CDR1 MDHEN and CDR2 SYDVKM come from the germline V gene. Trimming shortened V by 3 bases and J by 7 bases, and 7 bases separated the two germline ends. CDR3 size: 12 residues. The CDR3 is CASSFSSQPQHF. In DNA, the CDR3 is TGTGCCAGCAGTTTCTCCTCCCAGCCCCAGCATTTT.

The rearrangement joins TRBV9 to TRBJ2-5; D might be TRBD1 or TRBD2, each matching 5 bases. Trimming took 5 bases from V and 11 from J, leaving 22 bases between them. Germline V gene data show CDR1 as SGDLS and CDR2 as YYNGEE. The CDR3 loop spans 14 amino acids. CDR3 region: CASSESGTPREQYF. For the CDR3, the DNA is TGTGCCAGCAGTGAATCCGGGACCCCTAGGGAGCAGTACTTC. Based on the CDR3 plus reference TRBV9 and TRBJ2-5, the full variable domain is DSGVTQTPKHLITATGQRVTLRCSPRSGDLSVYWYQQSLDQGLQFLIQYYNGEERAKGNILERFSAQQFPDLHSELNLSSLELGDSALYFCASSESGTPREQYFGPGTRLLVL.

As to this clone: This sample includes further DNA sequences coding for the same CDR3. The CDR3 reads CASSLPGNQPQHF. For the CDR3, the DNA is TGTGCCAGCAGTTTACCAGGCAATCAGCCCCAGCATTTT. This chain links TRBV28 with TRBJ1-5; D not certain. Trimming removed 2 bases at V and 2 bases at J, with 4 bases between. CDR1 is MDHEN, CDR2 SYDVKM, per germline. The CDR3 is 13 residues long. Full variable domain (outside the CDR3, taken from reference TRBV28 and TRBJ1-5): DVKVTQSSRYLVKRTGEKVFLECVQDMDHENMFWYRQDPGLGLRLIYFSYDVKMKEKGDIPEGYSVSREKKERFSLILESASTNQTSMYLCASSLPGNQPQHFGDGTRLSIL.

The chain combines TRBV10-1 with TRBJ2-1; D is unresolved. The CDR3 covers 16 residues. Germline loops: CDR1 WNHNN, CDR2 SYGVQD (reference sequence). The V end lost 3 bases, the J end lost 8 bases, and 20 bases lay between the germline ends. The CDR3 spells CASSDSLGNGVDEQFF. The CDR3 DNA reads TGCGCCAGCAGTGATTCCTTAGGTAATGGAGTCGATGAGCAGTTCTTC.

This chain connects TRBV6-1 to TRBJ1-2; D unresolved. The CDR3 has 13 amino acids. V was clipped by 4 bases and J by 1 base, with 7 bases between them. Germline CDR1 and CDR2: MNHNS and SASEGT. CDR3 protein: CASSGRDNYGYTF. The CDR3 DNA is TGTGCCAGCAGTGGACGGGATAACTATGGCTACACCTTC.

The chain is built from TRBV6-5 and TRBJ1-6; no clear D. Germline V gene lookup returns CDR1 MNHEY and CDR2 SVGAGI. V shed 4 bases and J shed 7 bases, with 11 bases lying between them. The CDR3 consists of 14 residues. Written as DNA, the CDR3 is TGTGCCAGCAGTTCCAGAAATTGGAATTCACCCCTCCACTTT. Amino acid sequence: CASSSRNWNSPLHF.

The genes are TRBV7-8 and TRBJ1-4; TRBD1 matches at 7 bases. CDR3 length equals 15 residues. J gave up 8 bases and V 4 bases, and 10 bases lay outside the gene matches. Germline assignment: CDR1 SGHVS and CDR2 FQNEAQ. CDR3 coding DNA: TGTGCCAGCAGCTCGGGTGGAGGGGGCGGCGAAAAACTGTTTTTT. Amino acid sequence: CASSSGGGGGEKLFF.